These T cell receptor beta chains were read from a single sample in a study of blood T cell repertoires in COVID-19. Generated by immunoSEQ multiplex PCR, the TCRdb table keeps only in-frame clones and is missing some. The sample has about 73,000 clones, approximately 92% seen once; the top ten hold about 9.1%. Sequencing used peripheral blood. The receptors stem from an older man with acute or convalescent COVID-19. CDR3s include the opening cysteine and the closing phenylalanine or tryptophan. D genes are given only for firm matches. Expanded clones get a size class; other rows say once, few or many, or leave the size out.

size,V,D,length,J,CDR3,DNA
NA,TRBV6-5,NA,15,TRBJ2-2,CASSTASANTGELFF,TGTGCCAGCAGTACAGCTTCCGCGAACACCGGGGAGCTGTTTTTT
once,TRBV24-1,TRBD1,13,TRBJ2-7,CATAGTGSYEQYF,TGTGCCACCGCCGGGACAGGGTCTTACGAGCAGTACTTC
once,TRBV5-4,TRBD1,18,TRBJ2-7,CASSSRLDRDIPTYEQYF,TGTGCCAGCAGCTCGAGGTTGGACAGGGACATTCCTACCTACGAGCAGTACTTC
once,TRBV5-1,TRBD2,18,TRBJ2-1,CASSLGTLAANTYNEQFF,TGCGCCAGCAGCCTGGGGACACTAGCGGCCAACACCTACAATGAGCAGTTCTTC
NA,TRBV7-2,TRBD1,15,TRBJ1-1,CASSSTGGLNTEAFF,TGTGCCAGCAGCTCGACAGGGGGGTTGAACACTGAAGCTTTCTTT
NA,TRBV30,NA,14,TRBJ2-6,CTWSGGAGANVLTF,TGTACCTGGAGTGGCGGAGCTGGGGCCAACGTCCTGACTTTC
NA,TRBV5-4,TRBD1,14,TRBJ2-5,CASSQQGSQETQYF,TGTGCCAGCAGCCAACAGGGGTCCCAAGAGACCCAGTACTTC
NA,TRBV30,NA,13,TRBJ1-4,CAWGQRLNEKLFF,TGTGCCTGGGGCCAGAGGTTGAATGAAAAACTGTTTTTT
NA,TRBV7-9,NA,13,TRBJ1-2,CASSPRQMYGYTF,TGTGCCAGCAGCCCCCGACAGATGTATGGCTACACCTTC
NA,TRBV27,TRBD1,16,TRBJ1-5,CASSPGGTGGNQPQHF,TGTGCCAGCAGCCCGGGCGGCACAGGGGGCAATCAGCCCCAGCATTTT
NA,TRBV4-1,NA,12,TRBJ2-7,CASSGWSGQEYF,TGCGCCAGCAGCGGTTGGAGCGGCCAGGAGTACTTC
NA,TRBV9,TRBD2,18,TRBJ2-5,CASSVAPTSGGAGETQYF,TGTGCCAGCAGCGTAGCCCCGACTAGCGGGGGGGCCGGAGAGACCCAGTACTTC
NA,TRBV18,TRBD2,16,TRBJ2-2,CASSPSGTSITGELFF,TGTGCCAGCTCACCGTCGGGGACTAGCATAACCGGGGAGCTGTTTTTT
NA,TRBV2,NA,11,TRBJ1-1,CASSERTEAFF,TGTGCCAGCAGTGAACGGACTGAAGCTTTCTTT
NA,TRBV11-1,NA,14,TRBJ1-2,CASSPLWGDYGYTF,TGTGCCAGCAGCCCACTATGGGGGGACTATGGCTACACCTTC
NA,TRBV7-3,TRBD2,14,TRBJ2-2,CASSARGGAGELFF,TGTGCCAGCAGCGCAAGGGGAGGGGCCGGGGAGCTGTTTTTT
NA,TRBV3-1/TRBV3-2,NA,12,TRBJ1-1,CASSLTGGLAFF,TGTGCCAGCAGCCTTACGGGGGGTCTGGCTTTCTTT
NA,TRBV29-1,NA,13,TRBJ1-4,CSVVMGAREKLFF,TGCAGCGTCGTAATGGGGGCGCGAGAAAAACTGTTTTTT
NA,TRBV10-3,TRBD2,16,TRBJ2-3,CAISLAGERQGDTQYF,TGTGCCATCAGTTTAGCGGGGGAACGACAGGGAGATACGCAGTATTTT
NA,TRBV11-2,NA,15,TRBJ2-3,CASSLTGSSTDTQYF,TGTGCCAGCAGCCTGACAGGTTCTAGCACAGATACGCAGTATTTT
NA,TRBV25-1,TRBD1,15,TRBJ1-5,CASSGNRGGLGPQHF,TGTGCCAGCAGTGGTAACAGAGGGGGCCTGGGGCCCCAGCATTTT
NA,TRBV30,TRBD1,11,TRBJ1-1,CAWGTGGVAFF,TGTGCCTGGGGGACAGGGGGCGTAGCTTTCTTT
NA,TRBV30,NA,14,TRBJ1-2,CALIRDTGGYGYTF,TGTGCCTTAATCCGGGACACGGGGGGCTATGGCTACACCTTC
NA,TRBV5-4,TRBD2,14,TRBJ2-3,CASSSLAGGSLTYF,TGTGCCAGCAGCTCACTAGCGGGAGGCTCCTTGACGTATTTT
NA,TRBV27,TRBD1,14,TRBJ1-1,CASRSTGMNTEAFF,TGTGCCAGCAGGTCGACAGGGATGAACACTGAAGCTTTCTTT
once,TRBV9,NA,15,TRBJ2-3,CASSVESGSTDTQYF,TGTGCCAGCAGCGTAGAAAGCGGGAGCACAGATACGCAGTATTTT
NA,TRBV6-6,TRBD1,17,TRBJ2-6,CASSPGTGGGGANVLTF,TGTGCCAGCAGTCCCGGGACAGGGGGCGGTGGGGCCAACGTCCTGACTTTC